The rows below give T cell receptor beta chains drawn from one sample of a study of blood T cell repertoires in COVID-19. Measured with immunoSEQ multiplex PCR; TCRdb has only the in-frame clones, and not every one. The sample includes some 320,000 clones, 75% to 85% of them seen just once. Sequencing was done on a sample of peripheral blood. All receptors come from a human donor in a cohort sampled during active COVID-19. The CDR3 runs from the conserved cysteine through the conserved F or W. D genes are given only for firm matches. Rows give clone size only sometimes, using once, few, many, or a class for an expanded clone.

size: NA; D: TRBD2; J: TRBJ2-7; V: TRBV27; CDR3: CASSPSSHRLAGFYEQYF; DNA: TGTGCCAGCAGTCCTAGCTCGCACCGACTAGCGGGGTTCTACGAGCAGTACTTC
size: NA; D: NA; J: TRBJ1-1; V: TRBV25-1; CDR3: CASSEHAPGLGATEAFF; DNA: TGTGCCAGCAGTGAACACGCCCCAGGGTTGGGGGCCACTGAAGCTTTCTTT
size: NA; D: NA; J: TRBJ2-7; V: TRBV7-9; CDR3: CASSRGGTYYEQYF; DNA: TGTGCCAGCAGCAGAGGCGGCACCTACTACGAGCAGTACTTC
size: once; D: NA; J: TRBJ2-7; V: TRBV7-2; CDR3: CASSLARRSYEQYF; DNA: TGTGCCAGCAGCTTAGCACGGCGGTCCTACGAGCAGTACTTC
size: once; D: TRBD1; J: TRBJ1-5; V: TRBV19; CDR3: CASNQDRDVLQPQHF; DNA: TGTGCCAGTAATCAGGACAGGGATGTTCTTCAGCCCCAGCATTTT
size: NA; D: TRBD2; J: TRBJ2-2; V: TRBV15; CDR3: CATSKSPGLADTGELFF; DNA: TGTGCCACCAGCAAGAGTCCGGGACTAGCGGACACCGGGGAGCTGTTTTTT
size: NA; D: NA; J: TRBJ1-3; V: TRBV19; CDR3: CASSLGNTIYF; DNA: TGTGCCAGTAGTCTTGGAAACACCATATATTTT
size: NA; D: TRBD2; J: TRBJ2-1; V: TRBV6-5; CDR3: CASSYGSGGAHEQFF; DNA: TGTGCCAGCTCTTATGGTAGCGGGGGGGCCCATGAGCAGTTCTTC
size: many; D: TRBD2; J: TRBJ2-2; V: TRBV4-1; CDR3: CASSSLAGANTGELFF; DNA: TGCGCCAGCAGCTCCCTAGCGGGGGCGAACACCGGGGAGCTGTTTTTT
size: NA; D: NA; J: TRBJ1-6; V: TRBV9; CDR3: CASSVTGFNNSPLHF; DNA: TGTGCCAGCAGCGTAACAGGGTTTAATAATTCACCCCTCCACTTT
size: NA; D: TRBD1; J: TRBJ1-1; V: TRBV5-1; CDR3: CASSPTGGWTEAFF; DNA: TGCGCCAGCAGCCCGACAGGGGGCTGGACTGAAGCTTTCTTT
size: many; D: TRBD1; J: TRBJ2-7; V: TRBV3-1/TRBV3-2; CDR3: CASSQRDRATEQYF; DNA: TGTGCCAGCAGCCAACGGGACAGGGCGACTGAGCAGTACTTC
size: NA; D: NA; J: TRBJ2-1; V: TRBV7-9; CDR3: CASSLDSDPYNEQFF; DNA: TGTGCCAGCAGCTTAGATAGCGATCCCTACAATGAGCAGTTCTTC
size: many; D: NA; J: TRBJ2-3; V: TRBV6-1; CDR3: CASSERGAESRDTQYF; DNA: TGTGCCAGCAGTGAACGGGGGGCGGAATCCCGGGATACGCAGTATTTT
size: NA; D: TRBD2; J: TRBJ2-3; V: TRBV6-5; CDR3: CASSKTSGGADTQYF; DNA: TGTGCCAGCAGTAAGACTAGCGGGGGGGCAGATACGCAGTATTTT
size: NA; D: NA; J: TRBJ2-2; V: TRBV27; CDR3: CASRRGGSTGELFF; DNA: TGTGCCAGCAGAAGAGGAGGCTCCACCGGGGAGCTGTTTTTT
size: few; D: NA; J: TRBJ1-5; V: TRBV4-2; CDR3: CASSQVGVGQPQHF; DNA: TGTGCCAGCAGCCAAGTTGGAGTAGGTCAGCCCCAGCATTTT
size: NA; D: NA; J: TRBJ1-2; V: TRBV24-1; CDR3: CATPRGGGYTF; DNA: TGTGCCACCCCGCGGGGGGGAGGCTACACCTTC
size: NA; D: TRBD1; J: TRBJ1-2; V: TRBV27; CDR3: CASSFRDRGLANYGYTF; DNA: TGTGCCAGCAGTTTCCGGGACAGGGGACTAGCTAACTATGGCTACACCTTC
size: NA; D: TRBD1; J: TRBJ2-7; V: TRBV19; CDR3: CASTRTGDGEQYF; DNA: TGTGCCAGTACCCGGACAGGGGATGGCGAGCAGTACTTC
size: NA; D: NA; J: TRBJ2-3; V: TRBV5-1; CDR3: CASSPTLAGTDTQYF; DNA: TGCGCCAGCAGCCCAACCCTGGCAGGCACAGATACGCAGTATTTT
size: once; D: NA; J: TRBJ1-3; V: TRBV18; CDR3: CASSQDRNTIYF; DNA: TGTGCCAGCTCCCAGGACAGAAACACCATATATTTT
size: once; D: NA; J: TRBJ2-7; V: TRBV24-1; CDR3: CATSDYPFSYEQYF; DNA: TGTGCCACCAGTGATTATCCCTTTAGCTACGAGCAGTACTTC
size: NA; D: NA; J: TRBJ2-1; V: TRBV9; CDR3: CASSATGKSGNEQFF; DNA: TGTGCCAGCAGCGCAACAGGGAAGTCTGGCAATGAGCAGTTCTTC
size: many; D: NA; J: TRBJ2-2; V: TRBV10-2; CDR3: CASVWGGPGELFF; DNA: TGCGCCAGCGTCTGGGGGGGGCCCGGGGAGCTGTTTTTT
size: NA; D: NA; J: TRBJ1-3; V: TRBV6-5; CDR3: CASIHTGLGNTIYF; DNA: TGTGCCAGCATCCATACAGGGCTCGGAAACACCATATATTTT
size: NA; D: TRBD1; J: TRBJ2-5; V: TRBV7-6; CDR3: CASSLATGIQETQYF; DNA: TGTGCCAGCAGCTTAGCGACAGGGATACAAGAGACCCAGTACTTC
size: NA; D: NA; J: TRBJ2-2; V: TRBV6-5; CDR3: CASSYSGGTGELFF; DNA: TGTGCCAGCAGTTACTCTGGCGGCACCGGGGAGCTGTTTTTT
size: few; D: TRBD1; J: TRBJ1-2; V: TRBV5-8; CDR3: CASSPYVDRVYGYTF; DNA: TGTGCCAGCAGCCCTTACGTCGACAGGGTCTATGGCTACACCTTC
size: NA; D: NA; J: TRBJ1-4; V: TRBV30; CDR3: CAWRLPGSIGSNEKLFF; DNA: TGTGCCTGGAGACTCCCTGGGAGTATCGGATCTAATGAAAAACTGTTTTTT
size: many; D: TRBD1; J: TRBJ2-7; V: TRBV28; CDR3: CASSVTGGSGEQYF; DNA: TGTGCCAGCAGTGTTACAGGGGGCTCGGGTGAGCAGTACTTC
size: once; D: NA; J: TRBJ2-1; V: TRBV5-1; CDR3: CASSSAGGNEQFF; DNA: TGCGCCAGCAGTAGCGCGGGTGGCAATGAGCAGTTCTTC
size: NA; D: TRBD1; J: TRBJ1-5; V: TRBV6-5; CDR3: CASRPTGTENQPQHF; DNA: TGTGCCAGCAGACCGACCGGGACAGAAAATCAGCCCCAGCATTTT
size: NA; D: NA; J: TRBJ1-1; V: TRBV27; CDR3: CASSSSGKNTEAFF; DNA: TGTGCCAGCAGTTCCTCCGGGAAGAACACTGAAGCTTTCTTT
size: NA; D: NA; J: TRBJ1-2; V: TRBV5-1; CDR3: CASSMTAYGYTF; DNA: TGCGCCAGCAGCATGACAGCCTATGGCTACACCTTC
size: NA; D: NA; J: TRBJ1-2; V: TRBV7-3; CDR3: CASSLGPGTHIGYGYTF; DNA: TGTGCCAGCAGCTTAGGCCCCGGGACTCACATCGGCTATGGCTACACCTTC
size: once; D: NA; J: TRBJ1-5; V: TRBV12-5; CDR3: CASGLAGNQPQHF; DNA: TGTGCTAGTGGTTTGGCGGGGAACCAGCCCCAGCATTTT
size: NA; D: NA; J: TRBJ1-3; V: TRBV3-1/TRBV3-2; CDR3: CASSPVYSGNTIYF; DNA: TGTGCCAGCAGTCCAGTATACTCTGGAAACACCATATATTTT
size: NA; D: NA; J: TRBJ1-1; V: TRBV6-5; CDR3: CASSYSTHLATEAFF; DNA: TGTGCCAGCAGTTACTCGACACACCTTGCCACTGAAGCTTTCTTT
size: NA; D: NA; J: TRBJ1-5; V: TRBV6-5; CDR3: CASKLGAHQPQHF; DNA: TGTGCCAGCAAATTAGGGGCCCATCAGCCCCAGCATTTT
size: NA; D: NA; J: TRBJ1-1; V: TRBV10-3; CDR3: CAISEGRTERAEAFF; DNA: TGTGCCATCAGTGAGGGACGGACCGAGAGGGCTGAAGCTTTCTTT
size: NA; D: TRBD1; J: TRBJ1-2; V: TRBV12-3/TRBV12-4; CDR3: CASRRDSYGYTF; DNA: TGTGCCAGCAGAAGGGACAGCTATGGCTACACCTTC
size: NA; D: NA; J: TRBJ2-7; V: TRBV14; CDR3: CASSQEGRSDEQYF; DNA: TGTGCCAGCAGCCAAGAGGGCAGGTCTGACGAGCAGTACTTC
size: NA; D: TRBD1; J: TRBJ1-1; V: TRBV11-3; CDR3: CASSQQGYTEAFF; DNA: TGTGCCAGCAGCCAACAGGGGTACACTGAAGCTTTCTTT
size: few; D: TRBD2; J: TRBJ2-7; V: TRBV7-8; CDR3: CASSLLAGFDEQYF; DNA: TGTGCCAGCAGCTTACTAGCGGGGTTCGACGAGCAGTACTTC
size: NA; D: TRBD2; J: TRBJ2-5; V: TRBV7-9; CDR3: CASSLGGRQETQYF; DNA: TGTGCCAGCAGCTTGGGAGGGCGACAAGAGACCCAGTACTTC
size: few; D: TRBD1; J: TRBJ1-1; V: TRBV12-3/TRBV12-4; CDR3: CASSPGGGTEAFF; DNA: TGTGCCAGCAGCCCAGGGGGCGGCACTGAAGCTTTCTTT
size: NA; D: TRBD1; J: TRBJ1-2; V: TRBV6-5; CDR3: CASGRQGAGGYTF; DNA: TGTGCCAGCGGGCGACAGGGGGCCGGTGGCTACACCTTC
size: once; D: NA; J: TRBJ1-1; V: TRBV5-1; CDR3: CASSLTGGGAFF; DNA: TGCGCCAGCAGTTTGACCGGTGGGGGGGCTTTCTTT
size: NA; D: NA; J: TRBJ2-2; V: TRBV19; CDR3: CASSPGWTGELFF; DNA: TGTGCCAGTAGCCCAGGGTGGACCGGGGAGCTGTTTTTT
size: NA; D: NA; J: TRBJ2-7; V: TRBV12-3/TRBV12-4; CDR3: CASSLQGYEQYF; DNA: TGTGCCAGCAGTCTCCAGGGTTACGAGCAGTACTTC
size: NA; D: TRBD2; J: TRBJ2-5; V: TRBV6-5; CDR3: CASSPGTSRGTQYF; DNA: TGTGCCAGCAGTCCTGGGACTAGCCGGGGGACCCAGTACTTC
size: NA; D: TRBD1; J: TRBJ1-3; V: TRBV6-1; CDR3: CASSEGQGNGNTIYF; DNA: TGTGCCAGCAGTGAGGGACAGGGGAATGGAAACACCATATATTTT
size: NA; D: NA; J: TRBJ1-2; V: TRBV15; CDR3: CATSRDRQGQYQMPYGYTF; DNA: TGTGCCACCAGCAGAGATAGGCAGGGGCAGTACCAGATGCCCTATGGCTACACCTTC
size: NA; D: NA; J: TRBJ2-7; V: TRBV11-2; CDR3: CASSGRPAGTIEYEQYF; DNA: TGTGCCAGCAGCGGGAGACCGGCGGGGACGATCGAGTACGAGCAGTACTTC
size: NA; D: NA; J: TRBJ1-3; V: TRBV19; CDR3: CASSIGRLRSGNTIYF; DNA: TGTGCCAGTAGTATCGGCAGGCTTCGCTCTGGAAACACCATATATTTT
size: NA; D: NA; J: TRBJ1-1; V: TRBV18; CDR3: CASSPTKGSGGNTEAFF; DNA: TGTGCCAGCTCACCCACCAAAGGGTCCGGGGGGAACACTGAAGCTTTCTTT